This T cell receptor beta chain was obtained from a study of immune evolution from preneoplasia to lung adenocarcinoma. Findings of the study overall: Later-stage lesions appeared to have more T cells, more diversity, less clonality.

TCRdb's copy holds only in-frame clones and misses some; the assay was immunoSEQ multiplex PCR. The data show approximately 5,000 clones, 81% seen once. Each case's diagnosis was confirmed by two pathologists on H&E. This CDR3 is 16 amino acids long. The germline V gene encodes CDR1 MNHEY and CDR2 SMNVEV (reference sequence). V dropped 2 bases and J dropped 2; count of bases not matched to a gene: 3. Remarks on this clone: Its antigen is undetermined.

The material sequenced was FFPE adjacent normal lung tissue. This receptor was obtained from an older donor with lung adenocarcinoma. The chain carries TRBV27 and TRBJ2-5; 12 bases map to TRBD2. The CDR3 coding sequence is TGTGCCAGCAGTTTAACAGGGACTAGCGGGCAAGAGACCCAGTACTTC. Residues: CASSLTGTSGQETQYF.